These 11 T cell receptor beta chains were sequenced from one sample in a study of blood T cells in healthy people across ages. Alongside a J-beta primer mix, a sample-barcoded 5' primer served in a second PCR lasting about 7 to 11 cycles. Each CDR3 protein is one row after TCRdb ran MiXCR on the 5' RACE reads. Found here are about 800,000 distinct CDR3 sequences, around half of them singletons; the top ten hold 15% to 20%. The sample taken for sequencing was blood. Receptors were obtained from a man older than 75 in good health.

V and J are TRBV20-1 and TRBJ2-7; 10 nucleotides line up with TRBD2. Germline CDR1 and CDR2: DFQATT and SNEGSKA (reference sequence). CDR3 length equals 12 residues. Trimming cost V 3 bases and J 6 bases; bases outside gene matches: 2. Written as DNA, the CDR3 is TGCAGTGCTAGGCTAGCGGGGGCCGAGCAGTACTTC. Protein: CSARLAGAEQYF.

The gene calls are TRBV2 and TRBJ2-3; D perhaps matches TRBD2 (6 bases). This CDR3 contains 14 residues. The germline CDR1 and CDR2 sequences are SNHLY and FYNNEI. Trimming removed 8 bases from V and 2 bases from J, with 14 bases in between. The CDR3 loop reads CASGTADYTDTQYF. The CDR3 DNA is TGTGCCAGCGGTACAGCGGACTACACAGATACGCAGTATTTT. The whole variable domain, filled in from reference TRBV2 and TRBJ2-3, reads EPEVTQTPSHQVTQMGQEVILRCVPISNHLYFYWYRQILGQKVEFLVSFYNNEISEKSEIFDDQFSVERPDGSNFTLKIRSTKLEDSAMYFCASGTADYTDTQYFGPGTRLTVL.

The V and J genes are TRBV7-2 and TRBJ1-2; TRBD1 is a possible D gene (5 bases). This CDR3 has 15 amino acids. Germline loops: CDR1 SGHTA, CDR2 FQGNSA. The V gene lost 6 bases and the J gene lost 7 bases, with 21 bases spanning the gap. CDR3 nucleotide sequence: TGTGCCAGCAGATCGCCGGGACGGGGGTTGACTGGCTACACCTTC. This encodes CASRSPGRGLTGYTF. The full variable domain, completed using reference TRBV7-2 and TRBJ1-2, is GAGVSQSPSNKVTEKGKDVELRCDPISGHTALYWYRQSLGQGLEFLIYFQGNSAPDKSGLPSDRFSAERTGGSVSTLTIQRTQQEDSAVYLCASRSPGRGLTGYTFGSGTRLTVV.

The V gene is TRBV28, the J gene TRBJ2-7; 8 bases fit TRBD1. CDR1 is MDHEN, CDR2 SYDVKM, per germline. V shed 5 bases, J shed 2 bases, and the junction held 11 bases outside the gene matches. This CDR3 is built from 16 residues. The CDR3 spells CASSLYMGTGTYEQYF. The CDR3 region has the DNA TGTGCCAGCAGTCTTTATATGGGGACAGGAACCTACGAGCAGTACTTC.

Regarding this clonotype: Since a much larger clone is just one base distant, this may be a read error. V is TRBV20-1 and J is TRBJ2-7, with D perhaps being TRBD1 or TRBD2 (6 bases each). This CDR3 is built from 16 residues. Trimming took off 3 bases at V and 2 bases at J, with 20 bases between the two ends. In germline, CDR1 is DFQATT, CDR2 SNEGSKA (reference sequence). The CDR3 nucleotides read TGCAGTGCTAGCACCCTGGGACTGGGGGCAACCTACGAGCAGTACTTC. This translates into CSASTLGLGATYEQYF.

The rearrangement links TRBV4-1 to TRBJ2-3; tentatively, D is TRBD2 (5 bases). V lost 3 bases to trimming and J lost 1 base, with 14 bases between them. CDR1 MGHRA and CDR2 YSYEKL come from the germline V gene. The CDR3 extends over 16 amino acids. The CDR3 bases are TGCGCCAGCAGCCACGTTAGCGAGAGAGGCACAGATACGCAGTATTTT. It encodes CASSHVSERGTDTQYF.

J is TRBJ1-5 and V is TRBV4-3, with 8 bases that match TRBD1. V gave up 3 bases and J gave up 5 bases; unmatched junction bases: 9. The germline V gene encodes CDR1 LGHNA and CDR2 YSLEER. The CDR3 length is 16 residues. The CDR3 region is CASSQRAGGYDQPQHF. CDR3 nucleotide sequence: TGCGCCAGCAGCCAGAGGGCAGGGGGCTATGATCAGCCCCAGCATTTT.

The chain carries TRBV7-2 and TRBJ2-3; 9 bases match TRBD2. The CDR3 runs to 17 residues. Per germline, CDR1 SGHTA and CDR2 FQGNSA. V lost 1 base to trimming and J lost 3 bases; unmatched junction nucleotides: 8. In nucleotides, the CDR3 is TGTGCCAGCAGCTTAGTGGGTGCTAGCGGGATGACAGATACGCAGTATTTT. Amino acids: CASSLVGASGMTDTQYF.

About this clonotype itself: One junction end does not reproduce the germline sequence, and a read error may be involved. The chain recombines TRBV28 with TRBJ2-1; 8 bases line up with TRBD2. This CDR3 contains 15 residues. Germline CDR1 reads MDHEN; CDR2 reads SYDVKM. CDR3 DNA: TGCGCCAGCAGCACACTAGCGGAGAGTTACGATGAGCAGTTCTTC. Amino acid sequence: CASSTLAESYDEQFF. The variable domain in full, with the rest retrieved from reference TRBV28 and TRBJ2-1, is DVKVTQSSRYLVKRTGEKVFLECVQDMDHENMFWYRQDPGLGLRLIYFSYDVKMKEKGDIPEGYSVSREKKERFSLILESASTNQTSMYLCASSTLAESYDEQFFGPGTRLTVL.

The CDR3 DNA reads TGTGCCAGCAGCTTAGATACTAGCCCCTTAGCGGGGCCCCGGTACTTC. Translation: CASSLDTSPLAGPRYF. This rearrangement joins TRBV7-2 to TRBJ2-7; 8 bases agree with TRBD2. The CDR3 is 16 residues long. V lost 1 base and J lost 12; bases outside the gene matches: 17. Germline assignment: CDR1 SGHTA and CDR2 FQGNSA.

The CDR3 nucleotides are TGTGCCAGCAGCCTAGGACAGGGGCAGGAGTTCTTC. Translating gives CASSLGQGQEFF. The rearrangement uses TRBV7-8 and TRBJ2-1; TRBD1 matches 9 bases. The CDR3 length is 12 residues. Germline V gene sequence: CDR1 SGHVS, CDR2 FQNEAQ. The junction had 7 bases not matched to a gene; V was cut back by 5 bases and J by 14 bases.